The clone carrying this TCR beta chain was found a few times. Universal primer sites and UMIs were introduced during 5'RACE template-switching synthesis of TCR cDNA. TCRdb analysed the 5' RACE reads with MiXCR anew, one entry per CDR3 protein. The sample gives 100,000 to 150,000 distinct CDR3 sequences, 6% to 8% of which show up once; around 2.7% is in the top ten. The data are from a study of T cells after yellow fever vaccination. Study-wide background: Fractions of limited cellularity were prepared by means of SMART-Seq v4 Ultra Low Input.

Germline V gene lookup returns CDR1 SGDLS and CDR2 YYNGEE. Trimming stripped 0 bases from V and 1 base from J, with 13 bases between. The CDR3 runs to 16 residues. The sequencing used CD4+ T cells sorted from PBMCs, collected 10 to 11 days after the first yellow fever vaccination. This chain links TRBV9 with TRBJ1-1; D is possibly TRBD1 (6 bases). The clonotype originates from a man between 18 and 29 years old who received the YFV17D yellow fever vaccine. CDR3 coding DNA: TGTGCCAGCAGCGTAGTCCCGACAGGAAAGAACACTGAAGCTTTCTTT. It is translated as CASSVVPTGKNTEAFF.